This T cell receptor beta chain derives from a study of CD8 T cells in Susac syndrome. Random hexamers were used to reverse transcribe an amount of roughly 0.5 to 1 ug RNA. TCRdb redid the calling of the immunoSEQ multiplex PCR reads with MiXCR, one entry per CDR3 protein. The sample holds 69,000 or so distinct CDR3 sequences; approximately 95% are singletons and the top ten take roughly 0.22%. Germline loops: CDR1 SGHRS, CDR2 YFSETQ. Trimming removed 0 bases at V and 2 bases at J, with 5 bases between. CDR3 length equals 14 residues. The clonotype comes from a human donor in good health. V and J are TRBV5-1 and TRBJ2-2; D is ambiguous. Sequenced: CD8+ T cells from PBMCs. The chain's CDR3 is CASSLARNTGELFF. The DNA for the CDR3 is TGCGCCAGCAGCTTGGCCAGAAACACCGGGGAGCTGTTTTTT. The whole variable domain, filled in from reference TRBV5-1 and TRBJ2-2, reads KAGVTQTPRYLIKTRGQQVTLSCSPISGHRSVSWYQQTPGQGLQFLFEYFSETQRNKGNFPGRFSGRQFSNSRSEMNVSTLELGDSALYLCASSLARNTGELFFGEGSRLTVL.